This passage covers 30 T cell receptor beta chains from one sample sequenced in a study of blood T cell repertoires in COVID-19 (dated by TCRdb to 2020 to 2021). Library prep was done by the immunoSEQ multiplex PCR assay. Entries here come from immuneACCESS through TCRdb and include only in-frame sequences with V and J called. Some clones fail to appear in such tables; in the studies checked, an unresolved V gene covers under half of the shortfall, and the cause of the remainder is unknown. The table for this sample lists tens of thousands of clones; around 80% of them were counted only once. Clones ranked in the top ten supply 25% to 35% of the sample. The sequenced sample consisted of peripheral blood. The source is a human donor in a cohort sampled during active COVID-19.

J is TRBJ2-7 and V is TRBV5-8, with 10 bases fitting TRBD1. There are 14 residues in the CDR3. Germline loops: CDR1 SGHTS, CDR2 YDEGEE. J lost 3 bases, V lost 5 bases, and 5 bases had no gene match. The CDR3 sequence is CASSSRDRGYEQYF. CDR3 DNA: TGTGCCAGCAGTTCGAGGGACAGGGGCTACGAGCAGTACTTC. The full variable domain, completed using reference TRBV5-8 and TRBJ2-7, is EAGVTQSPTHLIKTRGQQATLRCSPISGHTSVYWYQQALGLGLQFLLWYDEGEERNRGNFPPRFSGRQFPNYSSELNVNALELEDSALYLCASSSRDRGYEQYFGPGTRLTVT.

The chain recombines TRBV28 with TRBJ2-3; D perhaps matches TRBD2 (6 bases). The CDR3 spans 17 residues. Germline V CDR1 and CDR2: MDHEN, SYDVKM. V was shortened by 7 bases and J by 3 bases, with 23 bases between the two germline ends. The CDR3 nucleotides are TGTGCCAGCAACTTGAGGGGAGGCGCCAAAGGGACAGATACGCAGTATTTT. Its protein is CASNLRGGAKGTDTQYF.

The chain carries TRBV6-5 and TRBJ2-2, with D unresolved. This CDR3 comprises 16 residues. Germline assignment: CDR1 MNHEY and CDR2 SVGAGI. The V end was cut by 0 bases, the J end by 0 bases, with 8 bases between. The CDR3: CASSYSSPSNTGELFF. CDR3 bases: TGTGCCAGCAGTTACTCGTCTCCTTCGAACACCGGGGAGCTGTTTTTT.

This sequence joins TRBV27 and TRBJ2-5; TRBD2 matches at 9 bases. This CDR3 has 15 amino acids. Trimming took 3 bases from V and 4 from J; bases not matched to a gene: 6. Germline assignment: CDR1 MNHEY and CDR2 SMNVEV (reference sequence). This CDR3 reads CASSLAREGGETQYF. The CDR3 DNA reads as TGTGCCAGCAGTTTGGCGCGGGAGGGAGGAGAGACCCAGTACTTC.

This clone was found a few times. This chain's CDR3 is CASSPRQAGQNIQYF. CDR3 sequence (DNA): TGTGCCAGCAGTCCCAGACAGGCCGGGCAAAACATTCAGTACTTC. J is TRBJ2-4 and V is TRBV6-5; maybe TRBD1 (6 bases). The CDR3 runs to 15 residues. From germline, CDR1 is MNHEY and CDR2 SVGAGI. The V gene lost 5 bases and the J gene lost 5 bases, with 16 bases spanning the gap.

The V call is TRBV2, the J call TRBJ1-5, with D maybe TRBD1 (6 bases). V was trimmed by 2 bases and J by 6 bases, leaving 11 bases between them. The CDR3 is 14 residues long. CDR1 SNHLY and CDR2 FYNNEI come from the germline V gene. CDR3 sequence: CASSENRASQPQHF. In DNA form, the CDR3 reads TGTGCCAGCAGTGAAAACAGGGCGTCTCAGCCCCAGCATTTT.

This clone was counted once. The V gene is TRBV6-5, the J gene TRBJ1-5, with D perhaps matching TRBD1 (5 bases). Germline CDR1 is MNHEY and CDR2 is SVGAGI. V was clipped by 0 bases and J by 0 bases, with 9 bases between them. This CDR3 has 16 amino acids. The CDR3 region has the DNA TGTGCCAGCAGTTACTCTTCCCAGGGTAGCAATCAGCCCCAGCATTTT. Protein: CASSYSSQGSNQPQHF.

The chain is built from TRBV6-2 or TRBV6-3 and TRBJ1-2; maybe TRBD1 (6 bases). V was cut by 6 bases and J by 2 bases, with 16 bases left in between. The CDR3 runs to 15 residues. Germline V gene data show CDR1 as MNHEY and CDR2 as SVGEGT. CDR3 nucleotides: TGTGCCAGCAGCCCTTACAGGGAAACGAACTATGGCTACACCTTC. Translated: CASSPYRETNYGYTF.

This clone has more than one count but fewer than ten. The chain joins TRBV25-1 to TRBJ1-1; weak D call: TRBD1 (5 bases). CDR3 size: 16 residues. Trimming removed 3 bases from V and 1 base from J, with 15 bases in between. Germline assignment: CDR1 MGHDK and CDR2 SYGVNS. Written as DNA, the CDR3 is TGTGCCAGCAGTGATGATAGGGGCTACTCGAACACTGAAGCTTTCTTT. This encodes CASSDDRGYSNTEAFF.

The chain couples TRBV15 to TRBJ2-1, with 10 positions matching TRBD2. This CDR3 has 15 amino acids. Germline V gene data show CDR1 as LNHNV and CDR2 as YYDKDF (reference sequence). Trimming at V came to 1 base and at J to 8 bases, leaving 5 bases not matched to a gene. This CDR3 is CATSRAGTSAYEQFF. The DNA for the CDR3 is TGTGCCACCAGCAGAGCCGGGACTAGCGCGTATGAGCAGTTCTTC.

This clone was found a few times. The CDR3: CASSLGAGLASEQFF. CDR3 coding DNA: TGTGCCAGCAGCTTAGGGGCCGGACTAGCTTCTGAGCAGTTCTTC. The gene calls are TRBV11-3 and TRBJ2-1; 8 bases agree with TRBD2. Germline CDR1 SGHNT, CDR2 YENEEA. The trim removed 1 base at V and 9 bases at J, leaving 8 bases unmatched. The CDR3 contains 15 residues.

This chain uses TRBV3-1 (or the pseudogene TRBV3-2) with TRBJ1-5; 8 bases fit TRBD1. The V and J ends lost 1 base and 6 bases, in that order; junction bases with no gene match: 5. Germline assignment: CDR1 LGHDT and CDR2 YNNKEL (reference sequence). This CDR3 comprises 15 residues. Here the CDR3 DNA reads TGTGCCAGCAGCCAAGCAGGGGGCGCGGTTCAGCCCCAGCATTTT. The encoded protein is CASSQAGGAVQPQHF.

The chain couples TRBV12-3 or TRBV12-4 to TRBJ1-5; D is unresolved. Trimming took 5 bases from V and 7 from J, leaving 9 bases between them. The CDR3 length is 12 residues. The CDR3 DNA follows: TGTGCCAGCAGTATCACTAGACAGCCCCAGCATTTT. The encoded protein is CASSITRQPQHF.

The rearrangement uses TRBV6-1 and TRBJ2-2; TRBD1 is a possible D gene (6 bases). The CDR3 has 17 residues. CDR1 and CDR2 (germline): MNHNS, SASEGT. Trimming cost V 4 bases and J 7 bases, with 22 bases left between them. CDR3 region: CASSGTSGTWTVGELFF. CDR3 sequence (DNA): TGTGCCAGCAGTGGGACCTCCGGGACATGGACCGTCGGGGAGCTGTTTTTT.

The gene calls are TRBV5-1 and TRBJ2-7; a weak D match, TRBD2 (5 bases). Trimming shortened V by 0 bases and J by 0 bases, and 7 bases separated the two germline ends. The CDR3 covers 14 residues. CDR1 SGHRS and CDR2 YFSETQ come from the germline V gene. The CDR3 DNA sequence: TGCGCCAGCAGCTTGGGAGGGAACTCCTACGAGCAGTACTTC. Its protein is CASSLGGNSYEQYF.

The V call is TRBV15, the J call TRBJ1-5, with D uncertain. In germline, CDR1 is LNHNV, CDR2 YYDKDF (reference sequence). Trimming removed 9 bases at V and 4 bases at J, with 13 bases between. CDR3 size: 13 residues. The CDR3 DNA reads as TGTGCCACGGGCGAGGCGGGTAATCAGCCCCAGCATTTT. This translates into CATGEAGNQPQHF.

The chain employs TRBV7-9 and TRBJ2-1, with 7 bases fitting TRBD2. The CDR3 has 15 amino acids. Germline trimming cut 5 bases from V and 4 bases from J; bases unmatched to any gene: 8. CDR1 is SEHNR, CDR2 FQNEAQ, per germline (reference sequence). The CDR3 DNA reads TGTGCCAGCAGCGACCCCCTAGCGGTATACAATGAGCAGTTCTTC. This sequence encodes CASSDPLAVYNEQFF.

This clone was seen a single time. The rearrangement links TRBV5-4 to TRBJ2-1; D may be TRBD2 (7 bases). The CDR3 totals 15 residues. CDR1 and CDR2 from the germline V gene are SGHNT and YYREEE (reference sequence). Trimming left V 2 bases short and J 2 bases short, with 11 bases between. CDR3 in DNA: TGTGCCAGCAGCTTTAGGGGGGGCGCCTACAATGAGCAGTTCTTC. Its translation is CASSFRGGAYNEQFF.

This chain connects TRBV30 to TRBJ2-7, with 7 bases fitting TRBD2. The length of the CDR3 is 16 residues. The V and J ends lost 0 bases and 5 bases, in that order; junction bases with no gene match: 13. CDR1 and CDR2 (germline): GTSNPN, SVGIG (reference sequence). In DNA form, the CDR3 reads TGTGCCTGGAGTGTAATCTCTCTGGGGGAGGGAGACGAGCAGTACTTC. This gives the protein CAWSVISLGEGDEQYF.

There are a few counts of this clone. The V and J genes are TRBV3-1 (or the pseudogene TRBV3-2) and TRBJ2-1; D gene unclear. The V end was cut by 1 base, the J end by 8 bases, with 6 bases between. CDR1 LGHDT and CDR2 YNNKEL come from the germline V gene (reference sequence). The CDR3 totals 12 residues. The CDR3 loop reads CASSQVGDEQFF. Here the CDR3 DNA reads TGTGCCAGCAGCCAAGTCGGTGATGAGCAGTTCTTC.

The chain employs TRBV5-4 and TRBJ1-1, with 7 bases lining up with TRBD1. From germline, CDR1 is SGHNT and CDR2 YYREEE (reference sequence). The J segment lost 5 bases and the V segment lost 1 base, leaving 5 bases of the junction unmatched. The CDR3 is 14 residues long. The CDR3 DNA follows: TGTGCCAGCAGCTTGTTCGACAGGGAGACTGAAGCTTTCTTT. Translated: CASSLFDRETEAFF.

This chain connects TRBV6-5 to TRBJ1-2; no firm D call. The germline V gene encodes CDR1 MNHEY and CDR2 SVGAGI. The CDR3 is made up of 14 amino acids. V was cut by 0 bases and J by 4 bases, with 9 bases left in between. CDR3 protein: CASSYSKRAYGYTF. CDR3 nucleotide sequence: TGTGCCAGCAGTTACTCGAAGAGGGCCTATGGCTACACCTTC.

The rearrangement joins TRBV6-5 to TRBJ2-1; 11 bases agree with TRBD2. This CDR3 region has 13 residues. Per germline, CDR1 MNHEY and CDR2 SVGAGI. With 7 bases clipped from V and 15 bases from J, the junction kept 11 bases outside the gene matches. The CDR3 reads CASTELAGVVPFF. The CDR3 coding sequence is TGTGCCAGCACCGAACTAGCGGGAGTCGTTCCGTTCTTC.

This clone was recorded a few times. Germline is not matched at one junction end, which may reflect a read error. The chain couples TRBV7-7 to TRBJ2-1; possible D gene TRBD2, 5 bases. There are 13 residues in the CDR3. Looked up from germline, CDR1 is SSHAT and CDR2 is FNYEAQ (reference sequence). The CDR3 sequence: CASSLDRGNEQFF. CDR3 sequence (DNA): TGTGCTAGCAGCTTAGATCGGGGCAATGAGCAGTTCTTC.

This clone appeared once. This chain connects TRBV7-6 to TRBJ2-1, with 9 positions matching TRBD2. The length of the CDR3 is 21 residues. Germline V CDR1 and CDR2: SGHVS, FNYEAQ. Trimming at V came to 1 base and at J to 7 bases, leaving 23 bases not matched to a gene. The CDR3 nucleotides are TGTGCCAGCAGCTTAGTTCTGCCTTACCCCGCGGGGGGCGGGAGGGCTAATGAGCAGTTCTTC. Translating it yields CASSLVLPYPAGGGRANEQFF.

The chain combines TRBV30 with TRBJ1-1, with D tentatively TRBD1 (5 bases). This CDR3 has 12 amino acids. Germline V gives CDR1 GTSNPN, CDR2 SVGIG (reference sequence). V lost 3 bases, J lost 8 bases, and 13 bases lay in between. The CDR3 loop reads CAWRDNLEEAFF. CDR3 coding DNA: TGTGCCTGGAGGGACAATTTGGAGGAAGCTTTCTTT.

The rearrangement links TRBV6-5 to TRBJ2-4; 7 positions match TRBD2. The CDR3 length is 15 residues. J lost 5 bases, V lost 6 bases, and 10 bases had no gene match. CDR1 and CDR2 (germline): MNHEY, SVGAGI. The CDR3 DNA reads as TGTGCCAGCAGCCGTGGGGCTAGCGGAGAAAACATTCAGTACTTC. Protein product: CASSRGASGENIQYF.

The chain is built from TRBV7-2 and TRBJ2-5, with D perhaps matching TRBD1 (5 bases). This CDR3 has 13 amino acids. V was clipped by 6 bases and J by 3 bases, with 11 bases between them. Looked up from germline, CDR1 is SGHTA and CDR2 is FQGNSA. Here the CDR3 reads CASRTQGKETQYF. The CDR3 bases are TGTGCCAGCAGGACCCAGGGAAAAGAGACCCAGTACTTC.

The rearrangement links TRBV5-1 to TRBJ2-1; 10 positions agree with TRBD2. This CDR3 has 15 amino acids. Germline V gene lookup returns CDR1 SGHRS and CDR2 YFSETQ. After removal of 2 bases from V and 7 bases from J, the junction contained 6 bases not matched to a gene. CDR3 coding DNA: TGCGCCAGCAGCTTAACTAGCGGGACGCTGAATGAGCAGTTCTTC. It is translated as CASSLTSGTLNEQFF.

This chain uses TRBV6-6 with TRBJ1-4; a possible D gene is TRBD1 (5 bases). CDR1 MNHNY and CDR2 SVGAGI come from the germline V gene (reference sequence). The V and J ends lost 5 bases and 8 bases respectively, with 15 bases between them. The CDR3 contains 14 residues. The CDR3, as DNA: TGTGCCAGCAGTCCAGGCGGGGGGTCAGAAAAACTGTTTTTT. It specifies CASSPGGGSEKLFF.